This T cell receptor (beta chain) was documented in a study of T-cell memory formation after mild COVID-19. V was shortened by 4 bases and J by 7 bases, with 17 bases between the two germline ends. Germline-derived CDR1 and CDR2 are LNHDA and SQIVND (reference sequence). The CDR3 loop spans 14 amino acids. A single record per CDR3 protein comes from TCRdb applying MiXCR to the 5' RACE reads. The data contain roughly 300,000 distinct CDR3 sequences, approximately 13% of them singletons. The sequence was collected from a man aged 18-30 years who had mild COVID-19 (a few samples of this study predate the infection). Cell type and time point are not known. Material: PBMCs or a T cell subset sorted from them (not recorded which). The rearrangement joins TRBV19 to TRBJ2-7; perhaps TRBD1 as D (6 bases). CDR3 sequence: CASSTLGTIKEQYF. CDR3 in DNA: TGTGCCAGTAGTACGCTCGGGACAATAAAGGAGCAGTACTTC.